These 2 T cell receptor beta chains came from one sample sequenced in a study of synovial regulatory T cells in juvenile arthritis. Generated by immunoSEQ multiplex PCR, the TCRdb table keeps only in-frame clones and is missing some. Its clone listing holds 7,500 to 10,000 clones. Input material: Treg cells from blood. Documented subset: remaining (HLA-DR-negative) circulating blood Treg cells. Every receptor here comes from a donor aged 2-30 years with juvenile idiopathic arthritis.

V is TRBV6-1 and J is TRBJ2-7. This CDR3 spans 12 amino acids. No coding sequence is recorded. In germline, CDR1 is MNHNS, CDR2 SASEGT. CDR3 protein: CASSRDRYEQYF.

This sequence joins TRBV20-1 and TRBJ2-1. The germline gives CDR1 DFQATT, CDR2 SNEGSKA (reference sequence). The CDR3 is 11 amino acids. Only the protein sequence is given. The CDR3 is CSAPRGDEQFF.